The clone carrying this T cell receptor (beta chain) was detected only once. Antigen specificity is unknown. The iRepertoire nested amplicon-rescue multiplex PCR amplified TCR alpha and beta CDR3s from RNA. Tissue mRNA or PBMC total RNA, roughly 95-400 ng, went into one-step reverse transcription and amplification. TCRdb itself ran the multiplex PCR reads through MiXCR, one entry per CDR3 protein. The sample has tens of thousands of distinct CDR3 sequences, approximately 39% seen once. This record comes from a study of glioma-infiltrating T cells. Findings and limits, study-wide: Gliomas, especially low-grade, showed above-expected tissue-blood divergence; non-neoplastic patients showed below. CDR3 overlap between tissue and blood was very small.

The source material was glioma tissue, nonneoplastic brain tissue, or PBMCs (not recorded which). The receptor comes from a human donor with low-grade glioma or glioblastoma, undergoing nonglioma brain surgery, or in good health (not recorded which).

The CDR3 DNA is TGTGCCAGCAGTTACTCTCGACTAGTGAATGAGCAGTTCTTC. Protein sequence: CASSYSRLVNEQFF. The rearrangement uses TRBV6-6 and TRBJ2-7; tentative D call: TRBD2 (6 bases). The last part of the DNA fits TRBJ2-1 better; the J call may be wrong. CDR1 and CDR2 (germline): MNHNY, SVGAGI (reference sequence). The CDR3 totals 14 residues.